This T cell receptor (beta chain) originates from a study of cytomegalovirus exposure and HLA in healthy donors. The junction had 6 bases not matched to a gene; V was cut back by 6 bases and J by 5 bases. Germline V lookup: CDR1 MNHEY, CDR2 SMNVEV (reference sequence). The CDR3 is 15 amino acids. The primer mix had 60 Vbeta and 13 Jbeta primers. This table comes from immunoSEQ multiplex PCR, and its TCRdb copy is limited to in-frame clones, with some not included. The table includes tens of thousands of clones, 81% detected once. What was sequenced was PBMCs. This TCR was recovered from a young woman in good health and CMV-seronegative. The chain uses TRBV27 and TRBJ1-5; 11 bases line up with TRBD1. The CDR3 spells CASSRGQGADQPQHF. CDR3 nucleotides: TGTGCCAGCAGCCGCGGACAGGGGGCCGATCAGCCCCAGCATTTT.